This TCR beta chain was sequenced during a study of technical replicates of blood from a few donors. The CDR3 is 13 residues long. CDR1 MNHEY and CDR2 SMNVEV come from the germline V gene (reference sequence). V shed 11 bases and J 4 bases; nucleotides not matched to a gene: 10. Data came from immunoSEQ multiplex PCR; TCRdb stores just in-frame clones and leaves some out. The table has 70,000 or so clones, less than 99% seen once. V usage is TRBV27 and J usage is TRBJ2-5; TRBD2 matches 7 bases. The sequence came from a human donor in good health. The sample comprised T cells isolated from PBMCs. For the CDR3, the DNA is TGTGCCTTTCCCAGGCGGGGGTTAGAGACCCAGTACTTC. Its protein is CAFPRRGLETQYF.